This T cell receptor beta chain comes out of a study of PD-L1 blockade in urothelial cancer. Trimming left V 2 bases short and J 7 bases short, with 11 bases between. CDR3 length: 13 amino acids. Germline V gene data show CDR1 as MNHNS and CDR2 as SASEGT. Profiled with immunoSEQ multiplex PCR; TCRdb holds only in-frame clones, not every one. The profile shows tens of thousands of clones, 86% of them singletons. As to time point: peripheral blood 6 weeks after treatment start. The TCR was taken from a man between 60 and 75 years old with urothelial cancer. The source was PBMCs, collected around atezolizumab (anti-PD-L1) treatment. The J gene is TRBJ2-5, the V gene TRBV6-1; possible D gene TRBD2, 6 bases. The CDR3 loop is CASSEWGVGTQYF. The CDR3 coding sequence is TGTGCCAGCAGTGAATGGGGGGTGGGGACCCAGTACTTC.